These 23 T cell receptor beta chains share one sample of origin, sequenced in a study of blood T cell repertoires in COVID-19 (dated by TCRdb to about 2020). Library creation used the immunoSEQ multiplex PCR assay. TCRdb limited this immuneACCESS table to in-frame rearrangements with V and J called. A share of clones is missing; checked studies link under half to unresolved V genes, and the rest is unexplained. In all, the sample holds 150,000 to 200,000 clones, and about 80% of those were seen once. The biggest ten clones account for about 2.7% of the sample. What was sequenced was peripheral blood. The receptors were gathered from a human donor with acute or convalescent COVID-19. The donor label of this sample is uncertain.

This clone is a singleton in its sample. J is TRBJ2-7 and V is TRBV11-3; TRBD1 is a possible D gene (6 bases). Trimming cost V 4 bases and J 2 bases, with 18 bases left between them. The germline V gene has CDR1 SGHNT and CDR2 YENEEA. The CDR3 runs to 16 residues. CDR3 protein: CASSSNKGDRTYEQYF. The CDR3 coding sequence is TGTGCCAGCAGCTCAAATAAGGGCGACAGGACCTACGAGCAGTACTTC.

The chain links TRBV11-3 to TRBJ1-4; D is unresolved. The CDR3 spans 13 residues. The V end was cut by 5 bases, the J end by 6 bases, with 10 bases between. The V gene's germline CDR1 is SGHNT and CDR2 YENEEA. In nucleotides, the CDR3 is TGTGCCAGCAGCGCGGGTTCAGATGAAAAACTGTTTTTT. Amino acids: CASSAGSDEKLFF.

V gene TRBV18 combines with J gene TRBJ2-5; D unresolved. Looked up from germline, CDR1 is KGHSH and CDR2 is LQKENI. This CDR3 contains 13 residues. V shed 3 bases and J shed 3 bases, with 8 bases lying between them. The CDR3: CASSPRQKETQYF. CDR3 in DNA: TGTGCCAGCTCACCCCGTCAGAAAGAGACCCAGTACTTC.

This chain joins TRBV11-2 and TRBJ1-2; 9 bases match TRBD1. J gave up 11 bases and V 1 base, and 8 bases lay outside the gene matches. Per the germline V gene, CDR1 is SGHAT and CDR2 is FQNNGV. This CDR3 has 14 residues. CDR3 sequence (DNA): TGTGCCAGCAGCTTAGTGGACAGGGGAATAAGGTACACCTTC. Translating gives CASSLVDRGIRYTF.

This clone appeared once. CDR3 in amino acids: CASSKVDRDNYGYTF. The CDR3 DNA reads TGTGCCAGCAGCAAAGTCGACAGGGACAACTATGGCTACACCTTC. The chain links TRBV21-1 to TRBJ1-2; the listed D gene, TRBD1, was not tested against the DNA. TRBV21-1 is listed as a pseudogene. This CDR3 region has 15 residues.

CDR3 region: CASSGGFGANVLTF. CDR3 coding DNA: TGTGCCAGCTCAGGGGGCTTTGGGGCCAACGTCCTGACTTTC. The genes are TRBV2 and TRBJ2-6; 8 bases are shared with TRBD1. CDR1 SNHLY and CDR2 FYNNEI come from the germline V gene. Germline trimming cut 8 bases from V and 3 bases from J; bases unmatched to any gene: 3. This CDR3 has 14 residues.

The chain combines TRBV5-4 with TRBJ1-2; TRBD1 matches at 8 bases. The CDR3 spans 13 residues. Germline CDR1 is SGHNT and CDR2 is YYREEE (reference sequence). Trimming removed 4 bases from V and 6 bases from J; junction bases left unmatched: 5. CDR3 in DNA: TGTGCCAGCAGCCGAGGACAGGGAAATGGCTACACCTTC. It specifies CASSRGQGNGYTF.

V and J are TRBV6-5 and TRBJ1-5; 9 bases align to TRBD1. This CDR3 has 15 residues. Germline CDR1 is MNHEY and CDR2 is SVGAGI. J lost 6 bases, V lost 9 bases, and 12 bases had no gene match. DNA of the CDR3: TGTGCCAGGAAAAGGGGACAGGGCTTAAGTCAGCCCCAGCATTTT. It yields the protein CARKRGQGLSQPQHF.

Concerning this clone itself: The sample has other DNA sequences that encode this CDR3 too. This rearrangement joins TRBV5-1 to TRBJ1-5, with 10 bases identical to TRBD1. Germline trimming cut 4 bases from V and 2 bases from J; bases unmatched to any gene: 3. The CDR3 sequence is 15 residues long. Germline V CDR1 and CDR2: SGHRS, YFSETQ. CDR3 bases: TGCGCCAGCAGCCTTGGGACAGGGGGCAATCAGCCCCAGCATTTT. It yields the protein CASSLGTGGNQPQHF.

This chain joins TRBV5-1 and TRBJ1-2, with D possibly TRBD1 on 5 matching bases. CDR1 SGHRS and CDR2 YFSETQ come from the germline V gene. Trimming pared 6 bases from V and 6 bases from J, leaving 18 bases between. The length of the CDR3 is 14 residues. The CDR3 region is CASTDSGFFNGYTF. For the CDR3, the DNA is TGCGCCAGCACCGACAGTGGTTTCTTTAATGGCTACACCTTC.

A word on this clone: A read error may account for a junction end that differs from germline. This chain uses TRBV9 with TRBJ1-2; TRBD1 is a possible D gene (5 bases). From germline, CDR1 is SGDLS and CDR2 YYNGEE. The CDR3 totals 14 residues. The CDR3 sequence: CARSGGGDSYGYTF. The CDR3 nucleotides are TGTGCCCGCAGCGGGGGGGGAGACTCCTATGGCTACACCTTC.

V and J are TRBV19 and TRBJ1-2; 8 nucleotides agree with TRBD1. The CDR3 has 13 amino acids. Trimming cost V 3 bases and J 8 bases; bases outside gene matches: 5. Germline V CDR1 and CDR2: LNHDA, SQIVND (reference sequence). The CDR3 DNA is TGTGCCAGTAGTATGGGGACAGGCCAAGGCTACACCTTC. Its protein is CASSMGTGQGYTF. The full variable domain, its missing parts supplied by reference TRBV19 and TRBJ1-2, is DGGITQSPKYLFRKEGQNVTLSCEQNLNHDAMYWYRQDPGQGLRLIYYSQIVNDFQKGDIAEGYSVSREKKESFPLTVTSAQKNPTAFYLCASSMGTGQGYTFGSGTRLTVV.

The chain recombines TRBV12-3 or TRBV12-4 with TRBJ1-2, with 7 bases fitting TRBD1. The CDR3 loop spans 12 amino acids. V was clipped by 3 bases and J by 14 bases; unmatched bases: 9. CDR3 loop: CASSFSPQGPTF. The CDR3 DNA reads as TGTGCCAGCAGTTTCTCCCCACAGGGGCCAACCTTC.

The chain joins TRBV4-2 to TRBJ2-1; 7 positions match TRBD1. CDR3 size: 16 residues. In germline, CDR1 is LGHNA, CDR2 YNFKEQ. Unmatched junction bases numbered 3, after V lost 0 bases and J lost 1 base. CDR3 nucleotide sequence: TGTGCCAGCAGCCAAGAAGGGGGCGGGTCCTACAATGAGCAGTTCTTC. Translating gives CASSQEGGGSYNEQFF.

This chain joins TRBV9 and TRBJ2-1; 9 bases agree with TRBD2. Trimming cost V 0 bases and J 6 bases; bases outside gene matches: 10. From germline, CDR1 is SGDLS and CDR2 YYNGEE. The length of the CDR3 is 17 residues. CDR3 residues: CASSVGEAGGRGNEQFF. CDR3 DNA: TGTGCCAGCAGCGTAGGGGAGGCGGGAGGGCGTGGCAATGAGCAGTTCTTC. The whole variable domain, filled in from reference TRBV9 and TRBJ2-1, reads DSGVTQTPKHLITATGQRVTLRCSPRSGDLSVYWYQQSLDQGLQFLIQYYNGEERAKGNILERFSAQQFPDLHSELNLSSLELGDSALYFCASSVGEAGGRGNEQFFGPGTRLTVL.

This chain uses TRBV11-2 with TRBJ2-5, with 7 positions matching TRBD1. From germline, CDR1 is SGHAT and CDR2 FQNNGV. With 5 bases clipped from V and 2 bases from J, the junction kept 8 bases outside the gene matches. The CDR3 covers 15 residues. The CDR3 DNA reads as TGTGCCAGCAGCCCGGGACAGACCCAACAAGAGACCCAGTACTTC. It codes for CASSPGQTQQETQYF.

The chain combines TRBV7-8 with TRBJ2-7; 7 bases are a match to TRBD2. The J segment lost 7 bases and the V segment lost 1 base, leaving 4 bases of the junction unmatched. The CDR3 extends over 13 amino acids. Germline CDR1 reads SGHVS; CDR2 reads FQNEAQ. CDR3 nucleotides: TGTGCCAGCAGCTTAGTCGTGGGGGGGGAGCAGTACTTC. Amino acid sequence: CASSLVVGGEQYF.

The chain uses TRBV11-3 and TRBJ2-5, with 10 bases fitting TRBD1. V gave up 1 base and J gave up 5 bases; unmatched junction bases: 7. Germline values: CDR1 SGHNT, CDR2 YENEEA. There are 16 residues in the CDR3. The CDR3 sequence: CASSLGDRGLIETQYF. CDR3 bases: TGTGCCAGCAGCTTAGGGGACAGGGGTCTAATCGAGACCCAGTACTTC. The entire variable domain, with the rest obtained from reference TRBV11-3 and TRBJ2-5, is as follows: EAGVVQSPRYKIIEKKQPVAFWCNPISGHNTLYWYLQNLGQGPELLIRYENEEAVDDSQLPKDRFSAERLKGVDSTLKIQPAELGDSAVYLCASSLGDRGLIETQYFGPGTRLLVL.

The genes are TRBV27 and TRBJ1-2; 7 bases map to TRBD1. J gave up 0 bases and V 7 bases, and 11 bases lay outside the gene matches. Looked up from germline, CDR1 is MNHEY and CDR2 is SMNVEV (reference sequence). The CDR3 is 16 residues long. The DNA of the CDR3 is TGTGCCAGCAAACCCGGACAGGCGAATCCTAACTATGGCTACACCTTC. Amino acid sequence: CASKPGQANPNYGYTF.

CDR3 loop: CASSFSTGMRETQYF. The CDR3 DNA sequence: TGTGCCAGCAGTTTCTCCACAGGGATGCGAGAGACCCAGTACTTC. The gene calls are TRBV28 and TRBJ2-5; perhaps TRBD1 as D (6 bases). The germline V and J ends were trimmed by 3 bases and 4 bases, with 15 bases remaining between them. The CDR3 consists of 15 residues. Germline-derived CDR1 and CDR2 are MDHEN and SYDVKM. Complete variable domain (other parts from reference TRBV28 and TRBJ2-5): DVKVTQSSRYLVKRTGEKVFLECVQDMDHENMFWYRQDPGLGLRLIYFSYDVKMKEKGDIPEGYSVSREKKERFSLILESASTNQTSMYLCASSFSTGMRETQYFGPGTRLLVL.

CDR3 region: CASSPRTSGSSYNEQFF. The CDR3, as DNA: TGTGCCAGCAGCCCCAGGACTAGCGGGAGCTCCTACAATGAGCAGTTCTTC. This chain joins TRBV7-2 and TRBJ2-1; 13 bases match TRBD2. In germline, CDR1 is SGHTA, CDR2 FQGNSA. The CDR3 totals 17 residues. Trimming at V came to 5 bases and at J to 0 bases, leaving 4 bases not matched to a gene.

The chain joins TRBV5-4 to TRBJ2-3; 10 positions agree with TRBD2. This CDR3 has 15 amino acids. Germline V gene sequence: CDR1 SGHNT, CDR2 YYREEE (reference sequence). V dropped 6 bases and J dropped 6; count of bases not matched to a gene: 10. CDR3 protein: CASTSGGGSADTQYF. The CDR3 DNA follows: TGTGCCAGCACAAGCGGGGGGGGATCTGCGGATACGCAGTATTTT.

Only a few counts were recorded for this clone. This sequence joins TRBV19 and TRBJ1-5, with 7 bases aligning to TRBD1. Germline lookup yields CDR1 LNHDA and CDR2 SQIVND (reference sequence). There are 16 residues in the CDR3. The V segment lost 3 bases and the J segment 2 bases; nucleotides outside the gene matches: 7. The CDR3 loop reads CASSISGTAGNQPQHF. The CDR3 nucleotides are TGTGCCAGTAGTATTTCCGGGACAGCGGGCAATCAGCCCCAGCATTTT. The full variable domain, its missing parts supplied by reference TRBV19 and TRBJ1-5, is DGGITQSPKYLFRKEGQNVTLSCEQNLNHDAMYWYRQDPGQGLRLIYYSQIVNDFQKGDIAEGYSVSREKKESFPLTVTSAQKNPTAFYLCASSISGTAGNQPQHFGDGTRLSIL.